This T cell receptor (beta chain) is drawn from a study of shared clonotypes between healthy human individuals (dated by TCRdb to the early 2020s). About the investigation overall: Three men and a couple of women, aged 18 to 49 years, made up the cohort. For each donor, CD4 naive and CD4 memory were each run on three plates, CD8 naive on two plates, and CD8 memory on one plate. Blood TCR repertoires of five healthy adults were deeply sequenced to estimate repertoire size and the extent of clonotype sharing between individuals. Libraries were prepared and TCR repertoires were sequenced by different laboratories using diverse techniques, in order to increase sequencing depth and limit assay-specific biases. Per donor, leukapheresis produced somewhere between about 0.9 and 9 billion PBMCs. Results and caveats for the whole study, not just this receptor: The small number of donors limited the genetic and exposure-history diversity represented. Sampling was restricted to blood, and TCR repertoires in tissue are likely to differ from TCR repertoires in blood. Larger estimated clonotype richness was generally found for naive subsets than for memory subsets. Incomplete sequencing was indicated by rarefaction of sorted-subset datasets, despite the large sequencing depth. Compared with non-shared clonotypes, the clonotypes found in all four sorted-subset donors had higher generation probabilities. Approximately 5% of naive CD4, approximately 3.7% of naive CD8, about 2.4% of memory CD4, and about 0.4% of memory CD8 clonotypes were shared across a few donors. Pairwise subsampling indicated that sequencing depth was expected to affect the degree of clonotype sharing among donors.

Healthy HIV-negative adults with no recently reported acute infections or vaccinations were included as donors. Every donor was a Caucasian adult living in Nashville, Tennessee, USA. Magnetic negative selection was used to enrich CD4+ T cells, after which naive cells were positively selected on CD45RA and the negative fraction became the memory subset. Blood was collected by leukapheresis, and PBMCs were isolated by Ficoll-Histopaque density gradient centrifugation and then cryopreserved in liquid nitrogen vapor phase. Purity and quantity of every magnetically sorted T cell population were checked by analytical flow cytometry. From each sorted fraction, genomic DNA was isolated and quantified by UV absorbance on a Nanodrop 2000c. TCR CDR3 regions were amplified from genomic DNA by multiplex PCR using the deep immunoSEQ assay. For each cell subset, the extracted genomic DNA was distributed evenly across all wells of several immunoSEQ 96-well plates, and each plate served as one replicate. For sorted subsets, about 0.2 ug genomic DNA, equal to some 28,000 T cell genomes, was loaded into each replicate PCR. Purified libraries were quantified with a Qubit 3.0 fluorometer, sized on a Bioanalyzer 2100, and re-quantified with the KAPA Library Quantification kit. Every immunoSEQ 96-well plate was sequenced on a separate single-read 150-cycle Illumina NextSeq 550 flow cell. The paper's processing steps were these. Because the immunoSEQ output held only junctional sequences and lacked quality scores, the filtering could not match the filtering applied to full-length reads. Sequences were annotated with PyIR, a Python wrapper for IgBLAST v1.9, and V/J genes and CDR3 were assigned using IMGT germline references. Reads were filtered out if the reads had weak V/J assignments (E-value above 1e-6), no CDR3, stop codons, out-of-frame junctions, or ambiguous translated residues. V3J clonotypes were defined as sequences sharing an identical inferred V gene, J gene, and CDR3 amino acid sequence. To compute the percentage overlap between repertoires, the number of shared unique clonotypes was divided by the size of the smaller repertoire. RTK rarefaction, the Chao1 estimator, and Recon v2.1 estimates of unobserved clonotypes were used to assess repertoire richness. For all TCRbeta clonotypes obtained by the gDNA method from a few donors, generation probabilities were computed with OLGA. TCRdb took over this immuneACCESS table, retaining in-frame rearrangements with V and J assigned. Such tables are incomplete; in checked studies, under half of the missing clones stem from an unresolved V gene, and the remainder is unexplained. V, J and clone size were drawn from that table, and D and trimming were deduced from the DNA. This sample holds 2 million or so clones; roughly 95% were observed only once. The top ten hold 0.1% to 0.15% of the sample.

Note on this clone: No antigen is known for it. No base qualities exist here, and no much larger clone lies one base off it.

Trimming takes 0 bases from V and 4 bases from J, and the germline ends sit 14 bases apart. CDR1 and CDR2 (MGHRA, YSYEKL) derive from the germline V gene. The cysteine opens and the phenylalanine closes a CDR3 of 16 amino acids. Just the 48-base CDR3 DNA is kept, in frame starting at base 1. This sequence was found in a man aged 18 to 29 in good health. The V and J segments used are TRBV4-1 and TRBJ2-3; a weak D assignment points to TRBD1 (6 bases agree). The sequencing sample was made of naive CD4+ T cells sorted from blood. Reading the label with the study, this specimen's cell subset or site is: CD45RA+ positively selected. The CDR3: CASSQDGQGKADTQYF. The DNA sequence is as follows: TGCGCCAGCAGCCAAGATGGTCAGGGGAAGGCAGATACGCAGTATTTT.